This T cell receptor beta chain was sequenced during a study of regulatory T cells in long-lasting Graves disease. V lost 7 bases, J lost 7 bases, and 11 bases lay in between. CDR3 length: 12 residues. CDR1 and CDR2 (germline): MGHRA, YSYEKL. This clonotype was counted many times. Time point denoted: newly diagnosed GD, antithyroid drugs for less than 3 months. RNA from PBMCs was the source of the TCR library. According to the study, TCR beta libraries were built with iRepertoire HTBI primers and CDR3-region Arm-PCR. TCRdb independently ran MiXCR on the multiplex PCR reads; one entry per CDR3 protein. The repertoire holds 540,000 or so distinct CDR3 sequences, with about 14% as singletons. These records were also assigned to another study, of T cells in Graves' hyperthyroidism and ophthalmopathy.

V is TRBV4-1 and J is TRBJ1-5, with D maybe TRBD1 (6 bases). The TCR comes from a young man with Graves disease. The specimen comprised peripheral blood mononuclear cells (PBMCs), sampled at new diagnosis, from a patient treated with antithyroid drugs. CDR3 bases: TGCGCCAGCATTAGGGGGTGGCAGCCCCAGCATTTT. Protein sequence: CASIRGWQPQHF.